The entry below gives a single T cell receptor (beta chain) sequence along with its context. Its antigen is unknown. The source of the sample is a study of beta chain features in type 1 diabetes. Blood was collected once per donor into heparin, averaging around 0.11 L. The V gene's germline CDR1 is SGHDN and CDR2 FVKESK. The CDR3 is 15 amino acids. V trimming: 1 base; J trimming: 1 base; junction bases outside the gene matches: 2. Study observations and caveats: Moderate yet significant TCRB CDR3 shortening was seen in Type 1 diabetes patients in all four CD4+ subsets. VDJ junctions from type 1 diabetes patients carried fewer insertions and larger deletions.

The study reverse transcribed the entire isolated RNA, so it sequenced expressed TCRB transcripts. Mean read depth for naive, central memory and regulatory T cell samples was 3.5 million or so reads. TCRdb's table, derived via immunoSEQ multiplex PCR, lists solely in-frame clones and lacks some. Among roughly 730,000 clones listed, 13% were seen once. This clonotype was obtained from a man aged 18 to 35 with type 1 diabetes. The V and J genes are TRBV14 and TRBJ1-1; 8 bases map to TRBD1. Sequenced sample: naive CD4+ T cells from blood. The CDR3, as DNA: TGTGCCAGCAGCCAAGTTGGGACAGGGAACACTGAAGCTTTCTTT. Its translation: CASSQVGTGNTEAFF.